Below, 24 T cell receptor beta chains from the same sample are listed, as sequenced in a study of OX40 agonist ivuxolimab in advanced cancers. Library prep was done by the immunoSEQ multiplex PCR assay. This immuneACCESS table, as held by TCRdb, lists in-frame sequences with V and J called but not all clones. Of the missing ones, under half trace to an unresolved V gene in checked studies; the others have no known cause. The sample records about 54,000 clones, about 89% of which are singletons. 1.1% to 1.5% of the sample is held by the ten biggest clonotypes. Specimen: CD4+ or CD8+ T cells sorted from blood, collected in a trial of the OX40 agonist ivuxolimab. Source of these receptors: an adult with an advanced solid tumor such as melanoma, head and neck, liver or kidney cancer.

The chain is built from TRBV6-5 and TRBJ2-7; 9 bases line up with TRBD2. Per the germline V gene, CDR1 is MNHEY and CDR2 is SVGAGI. There are 14 residues in the CDR3. After removal of 7 bases from V and 7 bases from J, the junction contained 11 bases not matched to a gene. The CDR3 here is CASTEAGGLGEQYF. CDR3 nucleotides: TGTGCCAGCACCGAAGCGGGGGGCCTTGGGGAGCAGTACTTC.

This sequence joins TRBV18 and TRBJ1-4; D is ambiguous. Germline-derived CDR1 and CDR2 are KGHSH and LQKENI. This CDR3 region has 12 residues. Trimming shortened V by 5 bases and J by 3 bases, and 4 bases separated the two germline ends. The CDR3 loop is CASSMANEKLFF. CDR3 nucleotides: TGTGCCAGCTCAATGGCTAATGAAAAACTGTTTTTT.

J is TRBJ2-3 and V is TRBV5-6, with D possibly being TRBD2 (6 bases). The germline V gene has CDR1 SGHDT and CDR2 YYEEEE. The V end was cut by 2 bases, the J end by 7 bases, with 11 bases between. The CDR3 has 13 amino acids. The CDR3 loop reads CASSLEGGHTQYF. CDR3 nucleotides: TGTGCCAGCAGCTTAGAGGGAGGCCATACGCAGTATTTT. The full variable domain, completed using reference TRBV5-6 and TRBJ2-3, is DAGVTQSPTHLIKTRGQQVTLRCSPKSGHDTVSWYQQALGQGPQFIFQYYEEEERQRGNFPDRFSGHQFPNYSSELNVNALLLGDSALYLCASSLEGGHTQYFGPGTRLTVL.

The CDR3 loop is CAWSVQLGDSYTF. DNA of the CDR3: TGTGCCTGGAGTGTACAGTTGGGGGATAGCTACACCTTC. J is TRBJ1-2 and V is TRBV30; tentatively, D is TRBD1 (5 bases). With 0 bases removed from V and 9 bases from J, the gap between germline ends came to 14 bases. Germline lookup yields CDR1 GTSNPN and CDR2 SVGIG (reference sequence). This CDR3 is built from 13 residues.

The rearrangement links TRBV28 to TRBJ1-4; D is possibly TRBD1 (6 bases). The CDR3 sequence is 13 residues long. The germline CDR1 and CDR2 sequences are MDHEN and SYDVKM. Trimming took off 6 bases at V and 10 bases at J, with 15 bases between the two ends. CDR3 loop: CASSLQQGIKLFF. The CDR3 DNA follows: TGTGCCAGCAGCCTTCAACAGGGTATAAAACTGTTTTTT.

This chain joins TRBV4-1 and TRBJ1-5; 8 positions match TRBD1. The CDR3 sequence is 17 residues long. Germline trimming cut 0 bases from V and 8 bases from J; bases unmatched to any gene: 12. CDR1 is MGHRA, CDR2 YSYEKL, per germline. The CDR3 spells CASSQEMGRGQVKPQHF. CDR3 DNA: TGCGCCAGCAGCCAAGAGATGGGCAGGGGACAGGTCAAGCCCCAGCATTTT.

For this clone: The sample holds other DNA sequences that translate to the same CDR3. This chain uses TRBV18 with TRBJ2-5, with unresolved D. The CDR3 is 14 residues long. Trimming removed 0 bases at V and 3 bases at J, with 8 bases between. CDR1 and CDR2 (germline): KGHSH, LQKENI. This CDR3 is CASSPPATKETQYF. The DNA for the CDR3 is TGTGCCAGCTCACCACCGGCCACTAAAGAGACCCAGTACTTC.

The chain links TRBV5-4 to TRBJ2-3; D call uncertain. V was cut by 4 bases and J by 6 bases, with 12 bases left in between. This CDR3 has 13 residues. Germline V gives CDR1 SGHNT, CDR2 YYREEE (reference sequence). The CDR3 loop is CASSQGSEDTQYF. CDR3 DNA sequence: TGTGCCAGCAGCCAAGGGTCGGAGGATACGCAGTATTTT.

Comment on this clone: An end of the junction does not agree with germline; a read error may underlie this. The V call is TRBV6-1, the J call TRBJ1-1; no definite D call. This CDR3 has 8 amino acids. Germline V gene lookup returns CDR1 MNHNS and CDR2 SASEGT. The CDR3 DNA follows: TGTGCCAGCACTGAAGCTTTCTTT. Amino acids: CASTEAFF.

J is TRBJ1-4 and V is TRBV6-5; no reliable D call. Germline V gene sequence: CDR1 MNHEY, CDR2 SVGAGI. The CDR3 length is 14 residues. The ends were cut back, 6 bases at V and 0 bases at J, with 8 bases in the middle. Here the CDR3 reads CASSLYSTNEKLFF. The CDR3 DNA is TGTGCCAGCAGCCTATATTCAACTAATGAAAAACTGTTTTTT.

V is TRBV9 and J is TRBJ1-1; no clear D gene. The germline V and J ends were trimmed by 1 base and 5 bases, with 9 bases remaining between them. Germline values: CDR1 SGDLS, CDR2 YYNGEE. This CDR3 is 13 amino acids long. Written as DNA, the CDR3 is TGTGCCAGCAGCGTAAGTCAAAGTACTGAAGCTTTCTTT. Protein: CASSVSQSTEAFF.

The chain joins TRBV29-1 to TRBJ1-1; D not resolved. This CDR3 comprises 12 residues. Per germline, CDR1 SQVTM and CDR2 ANQGSEA. V was clipped by 6 bases and J by 7 bases, with 15 bases between them. CDR3 DNA sequence: TGCAGCGTCCGCCCTAAGACCCGTGAAGCTTTCTTT. This gives the protein CSVRPKTREAFF.

The chain has TRBV4-1 and TRBJ1-2; 7 positions match TRBD1. The J segment lost 8 bases and the V segment lost 4 bases, leaving 7 bases of the junction unmatched. Germline V gives CDR1 MGHRA, CDR2 YSYEKL. This CDR3 is 13 amino acids long. As DNA, the CDR3 is TGCGCCAGCAGCCCAGACAGGGCCGGCGGCTACACCTTC. Translation: CASSPDRAGGYTF.

V usage is TRBV10-1 and J usage is TRBJ2-2, with 7 bases that match TRBD2. Germline V gene data show CDR1 as WNHNN and CDR2 as SYGVQD (reference sequence). The CDR3 has 15 amino acids. Trimming cost V 3 bases and J 5 bases; bases outside gene matches: 6. The CDR3 region has the DNA TGCGCCAGCAGTGATGGCGGGAGCGGGACCGGGGAGCTGTTTTTT. Translated: CASSDGGSGTGELFF.

J is TRBJ1-2 and V is TRBV28, with a weak D call TRBD1 (5 bases). Germline CDR1 MDHEN, CDR2 SYDVKM. Trimming pared 4 bases from V and 0 bases from J, leaving 30 bases between. This CDR3 is built from 21 residues. The CDR3 DNA reads as TGTGCCAGCAGTTCAGCACTATTAAAAGCGCACAGGCTGAAGACTAACTATGGCTACACCTTC. This sequence encodes CASSSALLKAHRLKTNYGYTF.

The CDR3 bases are TGCGCCAGCAGCTCCCGTCAAGGGCGAGATGAGCAGTTCTTC. This codes for CASSSRQGRDEQFF. The chain carries TRBV5-1 and TRBJ2-1; D not resolved. Trimming took 3 bases from V and 8 from J, leaving 15 bases between them. The CDR3 loop spans 14 amino acids. Germline assignment: CDR1 SGHRS and CDR2 YFSETQ. The full variable domain, rest sourced from reference TRBV5-1 and TRBJ2-1, is KAGVTQTPRYLIKTRGQQVTLSCSPISGHRSVSWYQQTPGQGLQFLFEYFSETQRNKGNFPGRFSGRQFSNSRSEMNVSTLELGDSALYLCASSSRQGRDEQFFGPGTRLTVL.

This chain joins TRBV5-1 and TRBJ2-3, with TRBD2 matching 7 bases. After removal of 4 bases from V and 0 bases from J, the junction contained 5 bases not matched to a gene. Germline lookup yields CDR1 SGHRS and CDR2 YFSETQ. The CDR3 consists of 15 residues. The DNA for the CDR3 is TGCGCCAGCAGCCGCAGCGGGGATAGCACAGATACGCAGTATTTT. Its protein is CASSRSGDSTDTQYF.

J is TRBJ1-2 and V is TRBV29-1; 8 bases align to TRBD1. Germline CDR1 and CDR2: SQVTM and ANQGSEA. Trimming at V came to 8 bases and at J to 3 bases, leaving 17 bases not matched to a gene. The CDR3 is 16 amino acids. CDR3 DNA: TGCAGCACTCAGGCGGGGCAGGGGGCGCGAGACTATGGCTACACCTTC. Translation gives CSTQAGQGARDYGYTF.

The rearrangement links TRBV7-9 to TRBJ2-7; a weak D match, TRBD2 (6 bases). Trimming removed 1 base from V and 6 bases from J, with 16 bases in between. From germline, CDR1 is SEHNR and CDR2 FQNEAQ (reference sequence). The CDR3 length is 15 residues. The CDR3 reads CASSLGDGTRGEQYF. The DNA of the CDR3 is TGTGCCAGCAGCTTAGGGGACGGAACGCGGGGCGAGCAGTACTTC.

The V and J genes are TRBV2 and TRBJ1-4; TRBD1 matches 7 bases. The CDR3 is made up of 14 amino acids. With V trimmed by 5 bases and J by 7 bases, 7 bases remained unmatched. Germline values: CDR1 SNHLY, CDR2 FYNNEI. The CDR3 here is CASSLQGRGEKLFF. The CDR3 DNA is TGTGCCAGCAGTTTACAGGGGAGGGGTGAAAAACTGTTTTTT.

The chain has TRBV15 and TRBJ2-2; TRBD2 might be the D (6 bases). Trimming left V 3 bases short and J 3 bases short, with 17 bases between. The germline V gene encodes CDR1 LNHNV and CDR2 YYDKDF (reference sequence). The CDR3 loop spans 17 amino acids. The CDR3 sequence: CATSRGGGAAYTGELFF. DNA of the CDR3: TGTGCCACCAGCAGGGGGGGTGGAGCCGCCTACACCGGGGAGCTGTTTTTT.

This rearrangement joins TRBV6-1 to TRBJ1-1; tentatively, D is TRBD1 (5 bases). CDR3 length equals 12 residues. Per the germline V gene, CDR1 is MNHNS and CDR2 is SASEGT. The V end lost 6 bases, the J end lost 8 bases, and 13 bases lay between the germline ends. The CDR3 loop is CASRKTATEAFF. DNA of the CDR3: TGTGCCAGCAGAAAGACAGCTACCGAAGCTTTCTTT.

The chain combines TRBV5-4 with TRBJ2-5; TRBD2 agrees at 7 bases. The V and J ends lost 3 bases and 3 bases, in that order; junction bases with no gene match: 11. The CDR3 is 16 residues long. Germline CDR1 SGHNT, CDR2 YYREEE (reference sequence). This CDR3 is CASSSKFGGGEETQYF. CDR3 coding DNA: TGTGCCAGCAGCTCGAAATTCGGGGGAGGGGAAGAGACCCAGTACTTC.

This clone was counted once. The chain recombines TRBV5-5 with TRBJ1-4; 7 bases map to TRBD1. Germline CDR1 reads SGHKS; CDR2 reads YYEKEE (reference sequence). Trimming took 0 bases from V and 6 from J; bases not matched to a gene: 8. The CDR3 totals 16 residues. As DNA, the CDR3 is TGTGCCAGCAGCTTGGGTTCGCGGACAGGCCATGAAAAACTGTTTTTT. Protein sequence: CASSLGSRTGHEKLFF.